The rows below give T cell receptor beta chains drawn from one sample of a study of CD8 T cells in ankylosing spondylitis. TCRdb re-derived calls from the 5' RACE reads in MiXCR, one entry per CDR3 protein. The table has about 400,000 distinct CDR3 sequences, more than 20% seen once. The source material was blood, either unsorted or a sorted T cell fraction (not recorded which). The origin of the receptors is a male donor with ankylosing spondylitis. Each CDR3 is given with its conserved first and last residue. The order of the fields is CDR3 protein, CDR3 DNA, J gene, clone size, V gene, CDR3 length, D gene. A D gene is named only where the DNA matches it firmly. Clone size, where shown, is once, few, many, or a class for clones that have expanded.

cdr3_aa: CASSFRGVALSYEQYF
cdr3_nt: TGCGCCAGCAGCTTCCGAGGGGTAGCCCTCTCCTACGAGCAGTACTTC
j_call: TRBJ2-7
clone_size: few
v_call: TRBV5-1
cdr3_length: 16
d_call: -

cdr3_aa: CASSLKPVVGTDTQYF
cdr3_nt: TGTGCCAGCAGCTTAAAGCCAGTAGTGGGCACAGATACGCAGTATTTT
j_call: TRBJ2-3
clone_size: -
v_call: TRBV7-2
cdr3_length: 16
d_call: -

cdr3_aa: CASSQLGAISTDTQYF
cdr3_nt: TGTGCCAGCAGCCAACTCGGGGCGATAAGCACAGATACGCAGTATTTT
j_call: TRBJ2-3
clone_size: -
v_call: TRBV7-9
cdr3_length: 16
d_call: -

cdr3_aa: CASSLGVGANVLTF
cdr3_nt: TGTGCCAGCAGCTTAGGAGTGGGGGCCAACGTCCTGACTTTC
j_call: TRBJ2-6
clone_size: -
v_call: TRBV7-2
cdr3_length: 14
d_call: -

cdr3_aa: CASSLGLTPHEQYF
cdr3_nt: TGTGCCAGCAGCCTGGGACTAACCCCCCACGAGCAGTACTTC
j_call: TRBJ2-7
clone_size: few
v_call: TRBV11-2
cdr3_length: 14
d_call: TRBD2

cdr3_aa: CASSQGWYEQYF
cdr3_nt: TGTGCCAGCAGCCAAGGATGGTACGAGCAGTACTTC
j_call: TRBJ2-7
clone_size: few
v_call: TRBV3-1
cdr3_length: 12
d_call: -

cdr3_aa: CASSTGQFGSPLHF
cdr3_nt: TGTGCCAGCAGTACGGGACAGTTCGGTTCACCCCTCCACTTT
j_call: TRBJ1-6
clone_size: few
v_call: TRBV12-3/TRBV12-4
cdr3_length: 14
d_call: TRBD1

cdr3_aa: CSAKMGLAGGVLQETQYF
cdr3_nt: TGCAGTGCTAAGATGGGACTAGCGGGGGGGGTCCTGCAAGAGACCCAGTACTTC
j_call: TRBJ2-5
clone_size: -
v_call: TRBV20-1
cdr3_length: 18
d_call: TRBD2

cdr3_aa: CASSRDSRKAFF
cdr3_nt: TGTGCCAGCAGTCGGGACTCCCGGAAAGCTTTCTTT
j_call: TRBJ1-1
clone_size: few
v_call: TRBV12-3/TRBV12-4
cdr3_length: 12
d_call: -

cdr3_aa: CASSNSGTGGGETQYF
cdr3_nt: TGTGCCAGCAGTAACTCCGGGACAGGGGGGGGAGAGACCCAGTACTTC
j_call: TRBJ2-5
clone_size: -
v_call: TRBV6-5
cdr3_length: 16
d_call: TRBD1

cdr3_aa: CSAREKYRSSGNTIYF
cdr3_nt: TGCAGTGCTAGAGAGAAATACAGGAGCTCTGGAAACACCATATATTTT
j_call: TRBJ1-3
clone_size: few
v_call: TRBV20-1
cdr3_length: 16
d_call: -

cdr3_aa: CSARDTRARAGNEQFF
cdr3_nt: TGCAGTGCTAGAGATACGAGGGCCAGGGCGGGTAATGAGCAGTTCTTC
j_call: TRBJ2-1
clone_size: few
v_call: TRBV20-1
cdr3_length: 16
d_call: -

cdr3_aa: CSIYREVNTEAFF
cdr3_nt: TGCAGTATCTATCGGGAGGTGAACACTGAAGCTTTCTTT
j_call: TRBJ1-1
clone_size: few
v_call: TRBV20-1
cdr3_length: 13
d_call: -

cdr3_aa: CASKTPGPLYAEQYF
cdr3_nt: TGTGCCAGCAAAACGCCGGGACCCCTATACGCCGAGCAGTACTTC
j_call: TRBJ2-7
clone_size: many
v_call: TRBV6-2/TRBV6-3
cdr3_length: 15
d_call: -

cdr3_aa: CASSLFPRSHTEAFF
cdr3_nt: TGTGCCAGCAGCTTATTCCCCCGGAGCCACACTGAAGCTTTCTTT
j_call: TRBJ1-1
clone_size: few
v_call: TRBV7-2
cdr3_length: 15
d_call: -

cdr3_aa: CSARGGRNTEAFF
cdr3_nt: TGCAGTGCCCGGGGGGGGAGGAACACTGAAGCTTTCTTT
j_call: TRBJ1-1
clone_size: -
v_call: TRBV20-1
cdr3_length: 13
d_call: -

cdr3_aa: CSVGGLLYYEQYF
cdr3_nt: TGCAGCGTTGGAGGGCTGCTTTACTACGAGCAGTACTTC
j_call: TRBJ2-7
clone_size: -
v_call: TRBV29-1
cdr3_length: 13
d_call: -

cdr3_aa: CASSPTEGGEKLFF
cdr3_nt: TGTGCCAGCAGCCCCACGGAGGGTGGCGAAAAACTGTTTTTT
j_call: TRBJ1-4
clone_size: few
v_call: TRBV7-9
cdr3_length: 14
d_call: -

cdr3_aa: CSVNREMNTEAFF
cdr3_nt: TGCAGCGTTAACAGGGAGATGAACACTGAAGCTTTCTTT
j_call: TRBJ1-1
clone_size: many
v_call: TRBV29-1
cdr3_length: 13
d_call: -

cdr3_aa: CASSSAGSHRAAFF
cdr3_nt: TGTGCCAGCAGTTCTGCCGGTTCCCACAGGGCAGCTTTCTTT
j_call: TRBJ1-1
clone_size: -
v_call: TRBV27
cdr3_length: 14
d_call: -

cdr3_aa: CSAPLGKANTGELFF
cdr3_nt: TGCAGTGCTCCTCTGGGGAAGGCGAACACCGGGGAGCTGTTTTTT
j_call: TRBJ2-2
clone_size: -
v_call: TRBV20-1
cdr3_length: 15
d_call: -

cdr3_aa: CASSGDRETEAFF
cdr3_nt: TGTGCCAGCAGCGGAGACAGGGAAACTGAAGCTTTCTTT
j_call: TRBJ1-1
clone_size: few
v_call: TRBV11-3
cdr3_length: 13
d_call: TRBD1

cdr3_aa: CASSVRLALDTQYF
cdr3_nt: TGTGCCAGCAGCGTGAGACTAGCGTTAGATACGCAGTATTTT
j_call: TRBJ2-3
clone_size: few
v_call: TRBV9
cdr3_length: 14
d_call: TRBD2

cdr3_aa: CASSQFSGRAAADTQYF
cdr3_nt: TGTGCCAGCAGCCAATTCAGCGGGAGGGCCGCCGCAGATACGCAGTATTTT
j_call: TRBJ2-3
clone_size: -
v_call: TRBV3-1
cdr3_length: 17
d_call: TRBD2

cdr3_aa: CSVERVQQEAFF
cdr3_nt: TGCAGCGTTGAAAGGGTACAGCAAGAAGCTTTCTTT
j_call: TRBJ1-1
clone_size: few
v_call: TRBV29-1
cdr3_length: 12
d_call: -

cdr3_aa: CSAAGTSGIYEQYF
cdr3_nt: TGCAGTGCGGCCGGGACTAGCGGAATCTACGAGCAGTACTTC
j_call: TRBJ2-7
clone_size: -
v_call: TRBV20-1
cdr3_length: 14
d_call: TRBD2

cdr3_aa: CATSDPRLAGVKFF
cdr3_nt: TGTGCCACCAGTGACCCCAGACTAGCGGGAGTCAAGTTCTTC
j_call: TRBJ2-1
clone_size: few
v_call: TRBV24-1
cdr3_length: 14
d_call: TRBD2

cdr3_aa: CASSFPTSDEQFF
cdr3_nt: TGTGCCAGCAGTTTCCCGACGAGCGATGAGCAGTTCTTC
j_call: TRBJ2-1
clone_size: few
v_call: TRBV12-3/TRBV12-4
cdr3_length: 13
d_call: -

cdr3_aa: CASSSRVSYEQYF
cdr3_nt: TGTGCCAGCTCCTCCCGGGTCTCCTACGAGCAGTACTTC
j_call: TRBJ2-7
clone_size: few
v_call: TRBV18
cdr3_length: 13
d_call: -

cdr3_aa: CSAGRLQTDYSNQPQHF
cdr3_nt: TGCAGTGCTGGGAGGCTTCAGACAGACTATAGCAATCAGCCCCAGCATTTT
j_call: TRBJ1-5
clone_size: -
v_call: TRBV20-1
cdr3_length: 17
d_call: -

cdr3_aa: CASSSVGRSNNEQFF
cdr3_nt: TGTGCCAGCAGTTCCGTGGGCCGCTCTAACAATGAGCAGTTCTTC
j_call: TRBJ2-1
clone_size: few
v_call: TRBV2
cdr3_length: 15
d_call: -